Only a few counts were recorded for the clone carrying this TCR beta chain. Its antigen is as yet unknown. This specimen comes from a study of blood T cells in healthy people across ages. Overall study findings and caveats: Estimated diversity, derived from one million T cells, was regarded as an underestimate. Expanded clonotype changes were possibly confounded by unknown donor CMV status.

The second PCR ran roughly 6 to 11 cycles with a sample-barcoded 5' primer and J-beta primers. Via MiXCR, TCRdb re-called the 5' RACE reads, giving one row per CDR3 protein. The table records 850,000 to 1,100,000 distinct CDR3 sequences, roughly two fifths of them present only once. Isolated per sample were at least 7 million PBMCs. This CDR3 is 13 amino acids long. Germline values: CDR1 SEHNR, CDR2 FQNEAQ (reference sequence). The V gene lost 3 bases and the J gene lost 11 bases, with 16 bases spanning the gap. This sequence originates from a man aged 18 to 35 in good health. The sequenced material came from blood. This chain joins TRBV7-9 and TRBJ1-1, with D perhaps matching TRBD1 (6 bases). Here the CDR3 reads CASSLGTLRTAFF. In DNA, the CDR3 is TGTGCCAGCAGCTTGGGGACATTGAGGACCGCTTTCTTT.